These 25 T cell receptor beta chains were sequenced from one sample in a study of OX40 agonist ivuxolimab in advanced cancers. Some clones are missing from TCRdb's copy, which holds only in-frame ones; the method was immunoSEQ multiplex PCR. The table includes 15,000 to 20,000 clones, 90% detected once. The sample consisted of CD4+ or CD8+ T cells sorted from blood, taken in a trial of the OX40 agonist ivuxolimab. The receptors originated from an adult with an advanced solid tumor such as melanoma, head and neck, liver or kidney cancer.

The rearrangement joins TRBV27 to TRBJ2-1; the D gene could be TRBD1 or TRBD2 (5 bases each). The CDR3 loop spans 13 amino acids. Germline V gene data show CDR1 as MNHEY and CDR2 as SMNVEV (reference sequence). Between the trimmed V and J ends, which lost 8 bases and 6 bases, there was a span of 14 bases. CDR3 sequence: CASSWPGGNEQFF. The CDR3 DNA sequence: TGTGCCAGCTCCTGGCCTGGGGGCAATGAGCAGTTCTTC.

The chain joins TRBV7-2 to TRBJ2-3; no clear D. The CDR3 spans 10 residues. From germline, CDR1 is SGHTA and CDR2 FQGNSA. Trimming removed 1 base at V and 7 bases at J, with 0 bases between. DNA for the CDR3: TGTGCCAGCAGCTTAGATACGCAGTATTTT. As protein: CASSLDTQYF.

The V gene is TRBV27, the J gene TRBJ1-5, with D tentatively TRBD1 (6 bases). CDR3 length equals 14 residues. Trimming shortened V by 3 bases and J by 3 bases, and 9 bases separated the two germline ends. Germline-derived CDR1 and CDR2 are MNHEY and SMNVEV (reference sequence). The CDR3 DNA sequence: TGTGCCAGCAGTTTTAGGGGGTTCAATCAGCCCCAGCATTTT. It encodes CASSFRGFNQPQHF.

The chain carries TRBV5-6 and TRBJ1-5; no clear D gene. Deletions cut 1 base from V and 0 bases from J, with 5 bases between. Per the germline V gene, CDR1 is SGHDT and CDR2 is YYEEEE. CDR3 length: 14 residues. The CDR3: CASSLSNSNQPQHF. CDR3 bases: TGTGCCAGCAGCTTGTCCAATAGCAATCAGCCCCAGCATTTT.

This clone was counted only a few times. The genes are TRBV9 and TRBJ1-1; D is possibly TRBD1 (5 bases). CDR1 and CDR2 from the germline V gene are SGDLS and YYNGEE. Between the trimmed V and J ends, which lost 0 bases and 2 bases, there was a span of 8 bases. The CDR3 has 14 residues. The CDR3 DNA reads TGTGCCAGCAGCGTAGGGACAATCAACACTGAAGCTTTCTTT. Its translation is CASSVGTINTEAFF.

V and J are TRBV29-1 and TRBJ2-1, with D maybe TRBD2 (6 bases). V lost 7 bases, J lost 8 bases, and 15 bases lay in between. Germline V gene data show CDR1 as SQVTM and CDR2 as ANQGSEA. The CDR3 totals 12 residues. CDR3 residues: CSGEVKGHEQFF. The CDR3 region has the DNA TGCAGCGGGGAGGTGAAGGGTCATGAGCAGTTCTTC.

This clone was seen once. This sequence joins TRBV25-1 and TRBJ2-3; possibly TRBD2 for D (6 bases). Germline loops: CDR1 MGHDK, CDR2 SYGVNS. The CDR3 spans 16 residues. With 2 bases removed from V and 2 bases from J, the gap between germline ends came to 14 bases. CDR3 loop: CASSEIGGLPTDTQYF. The CDR3 region has the DNA TGTGCCAGCAGTGAAATTGGGGGGTTACCCACAGATACGCAGTATTTT.

The genes are TRBV30 and TRBJ1-4; 9 nucleotides line up with TRBD1. Unmatched junction bases numbered 4, after V lost 2 bases and J lost 6 bases. The CDR3 has 14 residues. Germline V gene sequence: CDR1 GTSNPN, CDR2 SVGIG (reference sequence). The CDR3 nucleotides are TGTGCCTGGAGTTCCGGGACAGGGTATGAAAAACTGTTTTTT. It codes for CAWSSGTGYEKLFF.

The V gene is TRBV19, the J gene TRBJ1-5; tentative D call: TRBD1 (5 bases). V was shortened by 5 bases and J by 15 bases, with 14 bases between the two germline ends. Germline values: CDR1 LNHDA, CDR2 SQIVND (reference sequence). CDR3 length: 11 residues. The CDR3 loop reads CASSSPGRAHF. DNA for the CDR3: TGTGCCAGTAGTTCACCGGGACGGGCGCATTTT.

The chain combines TRBV11-2 with TRBJ2-1; 10 nucleotides match TRBD2. Germline CDR1 reads SGHAT; CDR2 reads FQNNGV. V shed 3 bases and J 6 bases; nucleotides not matched to a gene: 5. The CDR3 contains 15 residues. The DNA for the CDR3 is TGTGCCAGCAGCTTTCTAGCGGGAGAACGCAATGAGCAGTTCTTC. Its translation: CASSFLAGERNEQFF.

The CDR3 spells CASSLLPGFKLSGANVLTF. CDR3 sequence (DNA): TGTGCCAGCAGTCTCCTCCCAGGGTTCAAACTCTCTGGGGCCAACGTCCTGACTTTC. V usage is TRBV28 and J usage is TRBJ2-6, with D maybe TRBD1 (5 bases). Per germline, CDR1 MDHEN and CDR2 SYDVKM. This CDR3 has 19 residues. Trimming removed 5 bases from V and 0 bases from J, with 20 bases in between.

The rearrangement joins TRBV28 to TRBJ2-7; D may be TRBD1 (6 bases). Germline V gives CDR1 MDHEN, CDR2 SYDVKM. There are 14 residues in the CDR3. Trimming removed 6 bases from V and 0 bases from J, with 12 bases in between. The CDR3: CASSSGTNSYEQYF. The CDR3 nucleotides are TGTGCCAGCAGCTCCGGGACAAACTCCTACGAGCAGTACTTC.

This chain joins TRBV19 and TRBJ2-7; a weak D match, TRBD2 (5 bases). CDR3 length equals 14 residues. V was clipped by 3 bases and J by 3 bases, with 12 bases between them. Looked up from germline, CDR1 is LNHDA and CDR2 is SQIVND (reference sequence). CDR3: CASSMGSPRYEQYF. The CDR3 nucleotides are TGTGCCAGTAGTATGGGGAGTCCCCGCTACGAGCAGTACTTC.

By share, this clone counts as medium-sized. The chain couples TRBV11-2 to TRBJ2-7, with 11 bases matching TRBD2. J gave up 6 bases and V 2 bases, and 12 bases lay outside the gene matches. This CDR3 contains 17 residues. In germline, CDR1 is SGHAT, CDR2 FQNNGV. The CDR3 sequence is CASSLSSFGLAGLEQYF. The CDR3 DNA sequence: TGTGCCAGCAGCTTAAGTTCATTTGGACTAGCGGGTCTCGAGCAGTACTTC. Filled out from reference TRBV11-2 and TRBJ2-7, the complete variable domain reads EAGVAQSPRYKIIEKRQSVAFWCNPISGHATLYWYQQILGQGPKLLIQFQNNGVVDDSQLPKDRFSAERLKGVDSTLKIQPAKLEDSAVYLCASSLSSFGLAGLEQYFGPGTRLTVT.

This rearrangement joins TRBV6-6 to TRBJ1-4; weak D call: TRBD1 (5 bases). The CDR3 extends over 13 amino acids. Per germline, CDR1 MNHNY and CDR2 SVGAGI (reference sequence). Trimming stripped 4 bases from V and 2 bases from J, with 5 bases between. The CDR3 reads CASSWGTNEKLFF. In DNA, the CDR3 is TGTGCCAGCAGTTGGGGGACTAATGAAAAACTGTTTTTT.

This sequence joins TRBV9 and TRBJ1-4, with TRBD1 matching over 8 bases. CDR1 is SGDLS and CDR2 is YYNGEE in the germline V gene. This CDR3 contains 14 residues. V shed 3 bases and J 7 bases; nucleotides not matched to a gene: 5. The chain's CDR3 is CASSAGQGSEKLFF. The DNA for the CDR3 is TGTGCCAGCAGCGCCGGACAGGGAAGTGAAAAACTGTTTTTT.

The J gene is TRBJ2-7, the V gene TRBV11-3, with 12 bases matching TRBD1. Unmatched junction bases numbered 5, after V lost 5 bases and J lost 0 bases. The CDR3 contains 16 residues. Looked up from germline, CDR1 is SGHNT and CDR2 is YENEEA. This CDR3 reads CASSRRDRGLSYEQYF. CDR3 DNA: TGTGCCAGCAGCCGTCGGGACAGGGGGCTCTCCTACGAGCAGTACTTC.

The chain couples TRBV11-3 to TRBJ2-3; D is undetermined. This CDR3 region has 15 residues. The V and J ends lost 0 bases and 1 base respectively, with 8 bases between them. Germline CDR1 SGHNT, CDR2 YENEEA. CDR3 sequence: CASSLESSGTDTQYF. The CDR3 nucleotides are TGTGCCAGCAGCTTAGAATCTTCAGGCACAGATACGCAGTATTTT.

This clone was seen a single time. The chain recombines TRBV11-2 with TRBJ2-1; tentative D call: TRBD1 (5 bases). CDR3 length: 14 amino acids. V shed 3 bases and J shed 6 bases, with 12 bases lying between them. The V gene's germline CDR1 is SGHAT and CDR2 FQNNGV. The CDR3 sequence is CASSFLGARNEQFF. Written as DNA, the CDR3 is TGTGCCAGCAGCTTTTTAGGGGCGCGCAATGAGCAGTTCTTC. The whole variable domain, remainder taken from reference TRBV11-2 and TRBJ2-1, is EAGVAQSPRYKIIEKRQSVAFWCNPISGHATLYWYQQILGQGPKLLIQFQNNGVVDDSQLPKDRFSAERLKGVDSTLKIQPAKLEDSAVYLCASSFLGARNEQFFGPGTRLTVL.

The rearrangement links TRBV13 to TRBJ1-1; D not resolved. The CDR3 loop spans 13 amino acids. Trimming took off 4 bases at V and 6 bases at J, with 12 bases between the two ends. CDR1 and CDR2 (germline): PRHDT, FYEKMQ (reference sequence). CDR3 sequence reads: CASSYGPSPEAFF. The CDR3 DNA reads as TGTGCCAGCAGCTATGGTCCGAGCCCTGAAGCTTTCTTT.

This clone came up a few times. V and J are TRBV6-5 and TRBJ2-3; 12 positions agree with TRBD2. Germline CDR1 MNHEY, CDR2 SVGAGI. V lost 6 bases to trimming and J lost 4 bases; unmatched junction nucleotides: 5. CDR3 length: 15 residues. In nucleotides, the CDR3 is TGTGCCAGCAGCCTGACTAGCGGGAGTTCAGATACGCAGTATTTT. It codes for CASSLTSGSSDTQYF.

The chain carries TRBV18 and TRBJ2-5, with D unresolved. CDR1 is KGHSH, CDR2 LQKENI, per germline. Trimming left V 2 bases short and J 5 bases short, with 9 bases between. CDR3 length equals 13 residues. Here the CDR3 DNA reads TGTGCCAGCTCACCATCGGGTCCGGAGACCCAGTACTTC. Translated, it gives CASSPSGPETQYF.

V usage is TRBV9 and J usage is TRBJ2-1; D is uncertain. CDR1 is SGDLS and CDR2 is YYNGEE in the germline V gene. This CDR3 is built from 17 residues. V was cut by 0 bases and J by 0 bases, with 13 bases left in between. CDR3 protein: CASSVGAWASSYNEQFF. The CDR3 DNA follows: TGTGCCAGCAGCGTAGGGGCTTGGGCTAGCTCCTACAATGAGCAGTTCTTC.

This rearrangement joins TRBV11-3 to TRBJ2-7; D possibly uses TRBD1 or TRBD2 (6 bases each). The CDR3 contains 18 residues. Deletions cut 5 bases from V and 2 bases from J, with 25 bases between. CDR1 is SGHNT and CDR2 is YENEEA in the germline V gene. CDR3 coding DNA: TGTGCCAGCAGCCCTTATGGGGGCGGGGAGTCCACCCCCTACGAGCAGTACTTC. This gives the protein CASSPYGGGESTPYEQYF.

The rearrangement uses TRBV6-5 and TRBJ2-5, with 9 bases matching TRBD1. Germline loops: CDR1 MNHEY, CDR2 SVGAGI. There are 15 residues in the CDR3. Trimming took 4 bases from V and 5 from J; bases not matched to a gene: 8. CDR3 in DNA: TGTGCCAGCAGTTTATGGGACAGGGAGAAGGAGACCCAGTACTTC. Its protein is CASSLWDREKETQYF.